This T cell receptor beta chain was identified in a study of blood T cell repertoires in COVID-19. Study summary: The United States, Italy and Spain supplied acute and convalescent COVID-19 samples.

Clones were sequenced by immunoSEQ multiplex PCR, and TCRdb holds only the in-frame ones, with some missing. In the table there are about 58,000 clones, about 84% of which are singletons. The CDR3 runs 15 residues. Trimming stripped 4 bases from V and 4 bases from J, with 13 bases between. The germline V gene has CDR1 SEHNR and CDR2 FQNEAQ (reference sequence). This sequence was found in a middle-aged man with active COVID-19. Sequencing used peripheral blood. This rearrangement joins TRBV7-9 to TRBJ2-2; maybe TRBD2 (6 bases). The CDR3 coding sequence is TGTGCCAGCAGCTCTCGGGGTAGCGGCACCGGGGAGCTGTTTTTT. Translation gives CASSSRGSGTGELFF.